This TCR beta chain is from a study of beta chain features in type 1 diabetes (dated by TCRdb to the late 2010s). Notes on the research overall: No differences in mean age, gender distribution, total cell number or subset yield were found between patients and healthy donors. Regulatory and stem cell-like memory subsets were obtained from only 8 patients and roughly 8 healthy donors, while naive and central memory subsets were obtained from all 30 or so donors. A total of around 110,000,000 sorted cells were examined across all samples, and RNA yield correlated strongly with the number of cells per subset. The study compared TCRB repertoires of sorted circulating CD4+ T cell subsets between recently diagnosed type 1 diabetes patients and matched healthy donors. What the authors observed across the whole study: Fewer insertions and more nucleotide deletions at VDJ recombination sites were observed in patients with type 1 diabetes, implying thymic rearrangement abnormalities. Because small numbers of individuals were included in the HLA sub-analyses, any influence of HLA type on TCRB rearrangement was left unresolved. Shorter templates might be favored by PCR, yet because patient and control samples were amplified and corrected together, any such skew would affect both groups equally. Because cDNA was sequenced instead of genomic DNA, highly expressing activated cells could be over-represented, though the groups showed no difference in activation or CD3 levels. The naive, central memory and regulatory TCRB repertoires appeared to resemble one another more closely among patients than among healthy donors. Type 1 diabetes patients showed a moderate but significant shortening of TCRB CDR3 length in all four CD4+ subsets.

The entire amount of isolated RNA was reverse transcribed using the High Capacity cDNA Reverse Transcription Kit, so the sequenced TCRB transcripts were expressed ones. Naive, central memory and regulatory T cell samples underwent deep immunoSEQ sequencing, averaging around 4 million total reads per sample. After sorted cells were lysed in RLT buffer, RNA was extracted with DNase-treated RNeasy Micro or Mini kits, with the choice depending on cell number. To prevent cross-contamination, every cell subset was processed on its own, while patient and healthy donor samples were processed together. The immunoSEQ multiplex PCR was used to amplify TCRB sequences from cDNA, yielding 87-bp fragments that span the CDR3 region. Sequencing of the amplicons was done on the Illumina HiSeq platform. On the study's bioinformatics: Synthetic template baselines were used to correct PCR bias computationally, reads within Hamming distance 2 were collapsed together, and singletons that could not be merged were discarded. Reads were aligned to IMGT to assign V, D and J genes, CDR3 length, and insertions or deletions at six rearrangement sites. Clonotype counts were normalized to sorted cell number within each subset before computing true diversity and Gini coefficients with the tcR R package. The overlap coefficient, calculated on TCRB nucleotide sequences, was used to measure repertoire sharing. Out-of-frame TCRB sequences from naive cells were analyzed as a proxy for the pre-selection repertoire. TCRdb carries this immuneACCESS record with in-frame sequences only. Its versions omit some clonotypes, under half of them owing to an unresolved V gene in the studies checked, with the rest unexplained. The V and J calls and the clone size are those of that table, but D and trimming were determined from the DNA. This sample lists around 330,000 clones; about 10% were detected once. The leading ten clones occupy 0.015% of the sample.

The germline V gene encodes CDR1 SNHLY and CDR2 FYNNEI. The CDR3 spans 15 residues, from the cysteine through the phenylalanine. Only the CDR3 DNA is retained, 45 bases long and in frame from the first base. Here V drops 3 bases and J drops 5 bases, and the junction holds 6 bases not matched to any gene. A remark on this clone: Its target antigen remains unknown. Per-base qualities were not stored, and no clone one base away is much larger.

From each donor, a single peripheral blood sample of about 100 mL on average was drawn into heparinised tubes. A BD FACSAria II and a panel including CD45RO, CCR7, CD25, CD127, CD95 and CD27 were used to sort naive, central memory, regulatory and stem cell-like memory CD4+ T cells. A purity above 95% was achieved for all sorted populations. PBMCs were isolated immediately by Lymphoprep density gradient centrifugation and stained directly without culture. To minimize batch effects, samples were stained and sorted in pairs, one healthy donor with one patient per experiment. Sequences were obtained from naive CD4+ T cells from blood. The sample's cell subset or site, from its label and the paper: true naive CD4+ T cells. The source of this sequence is a woman aged 25 to 45 in good health. The chain is made from TRBV2 and TRBJ2-1, with 8 bases in between that match TRBD1. The sequenced DNA: TGTGCCAGCAGTGAGTGGAGGACAGGGAACAATGAGCAGTTCTTC. Its amino acids are CASSEWRTGNNEQFF.